Below, 20 T cell receptor beta chains from the same sample are listed, as sequenced in a study of Ad26.COV2.S vaccination and SARS-CoV-2 variants. Regarding treatment: around 19 received Ad26.COV2.S at low or high dose, single or two shots; several received placebo; per-sample allocation not given. It was on day 63 after the first vaccine or placebo injection that samples were taken. Some clones are missing from TCRdb's copy, which holds only in-frame ones; the method was immunoSEQ multiplex PCR. The sample carries 410,000 or so clones, about 90% recorded once. The starting material was peripheral blood, obtained in a trial of Ad26.COV2.S vaccine versus placebo. The source is a person aged 18 to 59 who received the Ad26.COV2.S COVID-19 vaccine or a placebo.

This chain uses TRBV9 with TRBJ1-2; TRBD1 aligns across 9 bases. This CDR3 contains 15 residues. Trimming took 0 bases from V and 4 from J; bases not matched to a gene: 4. Germline V gene lookup returns CDR1 SGDLS and CDR2 YYNGEE. The CDR3 sequence: CASSVVTGGTYGYTF. The CDR3 coding sequence is TGTGCCAGCAGCGTAGTTACAGGGGGCACCTATGGCTACACCTTC.

V usage is TRBV6-6 and J usage is TRBJ1-4, with D perhaps TRBD1 (5 bases). Germline CDR1 reads MNHNY; CDR2 reads SVGAGI (reference sequence). With 6 bases removed from V and 3 bases from J, the gap between germline ends came to 14 bases. The CDR3 covers 15 residues. CDR3 nucleotides: TGTGCCAGCAGGGCCGTCGACAGAGCTAATGAAAAACTGTTTTTT. Amino acids: CASRAVDRANEKLFF.

The chain joins TRBV6-4 to TRBJ2-3; perhaps TRBD2 as D (6 bases). The CDR3 loop spans 14 amino acids. Germline CDR1 is MRHNA and CDR2 is SNTAGT. V dropped 5 bases and J dropped 3 bases, with 12 bases sitting between them. This CDR3 is CASSPYGGTDTQYF. The CDR3 nucleotides read TGTGCCAGCAGTCCCTATGGGGGGACAGATACGCAGTATTTT.

The chain links TRBV7-2 to TRBJ2-3; D is unclear. This CDR3 spans 11 amino acids. Trimming cost V 2 bases and J 7 bases, with 4 bases left between them. The V gene's germline CDR1 is SGHTA and CDR2 FQGNSA. As DNA, the CDR3 is TGTGCCAGCAGCTTACTAAATACGCAGTATTTT. Translated: CASSLLNTQYF.

J is TRBJ1-1 and V is TRBV7-2, with D possibly TRBD1 on 5 matching bases. Germline CDR1 reads SGHTA; CDR2 reads FQGNSA. The CDR3 extends over 16 amino acids. The V end lost 5 bases, the J end lost 5 bases, and 21 bases lay between the germline ends. CDR3 residues: CASSPRFYGGDTEAFF. CDR3 coding DNA: TGTGCCAGCAGCCCCCGTTTTTATGGGGGTGATACTGAAGCTTTCTTT.

This clone was recorded only once. The chain employs TRBV3-1 (or the pseudogene TRBV3-2) and TRBJ1-5, with 8 bases matching TRBD1. The J segment lost 6 bases and the V segment lost 0 bases, leaving 4 bases of the junction unmatched. CDR1 and CDR2 from the germline V gene are LGHDT and YNNKEL (reference sequence). The CDR3 contains 15 residues. The CDR3 loop reads CASSQETGVSQPQHF. In nucleotides, the CDR3 is TGTGCCAGCAGCCAAGAGACAGGGGTGAGTCAGCCCCAGCATTTT.

The rearrangement links TRBV5-6 to TRBJ1-1; no definite D call. The CDR3 length is 13 residues. The germline V gene encodes CDR1 SGHDT and CDR2 YYEEEE. The ends were cut back, 2 bases at V and 1 base at J, with 6 bases in the middle. CDR3 region: CASSFTANTEAFF. In DNA form, the CDR3 reads TGTGCCAGCAGCTTTACAGCGAACACTGAAGCTTTCTTT. Filled out from reference TRBV5-6 and TRBJ1-1, the complete variable domain reads DAGVTQSPTHLIKTRGQQVTLRCSPKSGHDTVSWYQQALGQGPQFIFQYYEEEERQRGNFPDRFSGHQFPNYSSELNVNALLLGDSALYLCASSFTANTEAFFGQGTRLTVV.

The chain employs TRBV6-1 and TRBJ2-3, with D possibly TRBD2 on 5 matching bases. Germline V CDR1 and CDR2: MNHNS, SASEGT. Trimming took off 3 bases at V and 1 base at J, with 11 bases between the two ends. The CDR3 is 15 residues long. Here the CDR3 DNA reads TGTGCCAGCAGTGATTGGACTTACGGCACAGATACGCAGTATTTT. Protein sequence: CASSDWTYGTDTQYF.

J is TRBJ2-2 and V is TRBV11-3; 9 bases agree with TRBD2. Germline CDR1 reads SGHNT; CDR2 reads YENEEA. CDR3 size: 17 residues. The V segment lost 5 bases and the J segment 7 bases; nucleotides outside the gene matches: 14. CDR3 bases: TGTGCCAGCAGCCCGACCGGCTTTAGCGGGGGTCACGGGGAGCTGTTTTTT. It is translated as CASSPTGFSGGHGELFF.

This clone was detected only a few times. This sequence joins TRBV2 and TRBJ1-2; no clear D gene. The CDR3 extends over 13 amino acids. The ends were cut back, 7 bases at V and 1 base at J, with 10 bases in the middle. Per germline, CDR1 SNHLY and CDR2 FYNNEI. The CDR3 sequence is CASMMGVNYGYTF. The CDR3 nucleotides are TGTGCCAGCATGATGGGAGTTAACTATGGCTACACCTTC.

V usage is TRBV12-3 or TRBV12-4 and J usage is TRBJ2-3; D is possibly TRBD2 (5 bases). With 6 bases removed from V and 6 bases from J, the gap between germline ends came to 7 bases. The length of the CDR3 is 11 residues. The CDR3 DNA reads as TGTGCCAGCAGCGTAGCGGATACGCAGTATTTT. It translates to CASSVADTQYF.

The rearrangement links TRBV10-1 to TRBJ1-1, with D perhaps TRBD1 (6 bases). V was clipped by 2 bases and J by 3 bases, with 16 bases between them. CDR3 length equals 16 residues. The germline V gene encodes CDR1 WNHNN and CDR2 SYGVQD (reference sequence). The CDR3 region is CASSERAGVSHTEAFF. The CDR3 coding sequence is TGCGCCAGCAGTGAGAGGGCAGGGGTTTCGCACACTGAAGCTTTCTTT.

The V call is TRBV7-9, the J call TRBJ2-3, with D perhaps assigned TRBD1 or TRBD2 (6 bases each). V was pared by 4 bases and J by 2 bases, with 13 bases between. Germline-derived CDR1 and CDR2 are SEHNR and FQNEAQ (reference sequence). CDR3 size: 15 residues. The DNA of the CDR3 is TGTGCCAGCAGCTCCACGGGGGACAACACAGATACGCAGTATTTT. This codes for CASSSTGDNTDTQYF. Together with reference TRBV7-9 and TRBJ2-3, the CDR3 gives the full variable domain: DTGVSQNPRHKITKRGQNVTFRCDPISEHNRLYWYRQTLGQGPEFLTYFQNEAQLEKSRLLSDRFSAERPKGSFSTLEIQRTEQGDSAMYLCASSSTGDNTDTQYFGPGTRLTVL.

The V gene is TRBV4-3, the J gene TRBJ2-3; D may match TRBD1 or TRBD2 (6 bases each). The CDR3 runs 15 residues. Germline values: CDR1 LGHNA, CDR2 YSLEER. V was pared by 1 base and J by 1 base, with 9 bases between. CDR3 bases: TGCGCCAGCAGCCAAGTTCGGGGGCGCACAGATACGCAGTATTTT. Translated, it gives CASSQVRGRTDTQYF.

As concerns this clone: Other DNA sequences in the same sample also yield this CDR3. The chain combines TRBV12-5 with TRBJ2-1; TRBD2 aligns across 10 bases. J gave up 4 bases and V 0 bases, and 0 bases lay outside the gene matches. The CDR3 is made up of 15 amino acids. CDR1 and CDR2 from the germline V gene are LGHNT and FRNRAP. In nucleotides, the CDR3 is TGTGCTAGTGGTTTGGTACTAGCGGGGTACAATGAGCAGTTCTTC. Protein sequence: CASGLVLAGYNEQFF.

The chain carries TRBV12-5 and TRBJ2-2, with a tentative D call TRBD1 (5 bases). Trimming left V 6 bases short and J 6 bases short, with 8 bases between. Germline V gives CDR1 LGHNT, CDR2 FRNRAP. There are 12 residues in the CDR3. CDR3 in DNA: TGTGCTAGTGGGGAAGGGGCCGGGGAGCTGTTTTTT. Its protein product is CASGEGAGELFF.

V and J are TRBV27 and TRBJ2-7; TRBD1 might be the D (6 bases). Germline V gene sequence: CDR1 MNHEY, CDR2 SMNVEV (reference sequence). The CDR3 consists of 14 residues. Trimming removed 6 bases from V and 5 bases from J, with 17 bases in between. The CDR3 sequence is CASSPTGTINEQYF. The CDR3 coding sequence is TGTGCCAGCAGCCCTACCGGGACAATCAACGAGCAGTACTTC.

The chain recombines TRBV4-3 with TRBJ1-1; 7 bases align to TRBD1. Germline CDR1 LGHNA, CDR2 YSLEER. The ends lost 1 base at V and 6 bases at J; junction bases unmatched: 8. The CDR3 extends over 15 amino acids. The CDR3 loop reads CASSQAYDRVAEAFF. The CDR3 nucleotides are TGCGCCAGCAGCCAAGCCTACGACAGGGTCGCTGAAGCTTTCTTT.

This chain uses TRBV3-1 (or the pseudogene TRBV3-2) with TRBJ1-2, with 10 bases identical to TRBD1. The CDR3 extends over 17 amino acids. Germline V lookup: CDR1 LGHDT, CDR2 YNNKEL (reference sequence). Germline trimming cut 5 bases from V and 2 bases from J; bases unmatched to any gene: 11. The CDR3 here is CASSARQGARLNYGYTF. The CDR3 DNA reads TGTGCCAGCAGCGCTAGACAGGGGGCTAGACTGAACTATGGCTACACCTTC.

The V and J genes are TRBV11-2 and TRBJ2-7; TRBD1 matches 9 bases. Germline V lookup: CDR1 SGHAT, CDR2 FQNNGV. V was clipped by 5 bases and J by 4 bases; unmatched bases: 9. This CDR3 contains 15 residues. The chain's CDR3 is CASSPSGTGRYEQYF. The CDR3 DNA follows: TGTGCCAGCAGCCCGTCCGGGACAGGGAGGTACGAGCAGTACTTC.